This TCR beta chain was recovered during a study of blood T cell repertoires in COVID-19. Study information: COVID-19 samples, acute and convalescent, were from the United States, Italy and Spain. T cells, B-cell-depleted T cells, or PBMCs provided the cDNA or gDNA that served as material.

How the authors handled the data: Scientists estimated how many nucleated cells there were by amplifying reference gene primers. The table came from immunoSEQ multiplex PCR; TCRdb's copy has only in-frame clones and leaves some out. The D gene and trimming were derived from the DNA, and the V and J assignments and clone size from that table. Seen here are 95,000 to 130,000 clones, approximately 87% observed once, and the top ten hold around 2.3%. This CDR3 has 13 amino acids. Trimming pared 7 bases from V and 5 bases from J, leaving 14 bases between. The sequenced sample was peripheral blood. The chain employs TRBV12-3 or TRBV12-4 and TRBJ2-5; D is possibly TRBD1 (6 bases). The origin of this receptor is a man younger than 40 with acute or convalescent COVID-19. The CDR3 nucleotides are TGTGCCAGCACAGGGGCATCGGGTGAGACCCAGTACTTC. Its translation is CASTGASGETQYF.